The 32 T cell receptor beta chains given below trace back to one sample, sequenced in a study of T cell repertoires in cytomegalovirus infection (dated by TCRdb to the late 2010s). The sample's treatment or condition label, in plain terms: in vitro stimulation with specific CMV peptide epitopes to enrich CMV-specific T cells. No antigen is known for these receptors. Sequencing used an Illumina HiSeq 1500. The public reads were quality trimmed at Q25 with fastp and then assembled into clones with MiXCR by TCRdb, keeping productive beta chains. Merged by CDR3 protein, the rows form single entries marked with the most common genes and DNA. In all, the sample holds about 920,000 distinct CDR3 sequences, and roughly 30% of those were seen once. Over 10% of the sample comes from the top ten. The material was cultured CD8+ T cells from PBMCs, obtained from culture after CMV antigen stimulation. Source of these receptors: a human donor in good health (CMV status not recorded). Some clones in this sample may be carry-over from other donors' samples.

The genes are TRBV28 and TRBJ2-3, with TRBD2 matching over 12 bases. The CDR3 is 17 residues long. CDR1 is MDHEN and CDR2 is SYDVKM in the germline V gene. V lost 5 bases and J lost 10; bases outside the gene matches: 16. DNA for the CDR3: TGTGCCAGCAGTCCCCGGACTAGCGGGGCTACAGACCTTTCGCAGTATTTT. As protein: CASSPRTSGATDLSQYF.

The V and J genes are TRBV7-9 and TRBJ2-7, with D possibly TRBD1 on 7 matching bases. The V and J ends lost 4 bases and 0 bases respectively, with 13 bases between them. Germline loops: CDR1 SEHNR, CDR2 FQNEAQ (reference sequence). There are 15 residues in the CDR3. This CDR3 is CASSWRDRLSYEQYF. CDR3 DNA: TGTGCCAGCAGCTGGCGGGACAGACTCTCCTACGAGCAGTACTTC.

This clonotype was seen a few times. The genes are TRBV7-9 and TRBJ1-2, with D possibly being TRBD1 (6 bases). V was trimmed by 6 bases and J by 5 bases, leaving 13 bases between them. CDR3 size: 13 residues. Germline V gene sequence: CDR1 SEHNR, CDR2 FQNEAQ (reference sequence). The CDR3 nucleotides are TGTGCCAGCAGGTTCGGGGGCGGATATGGCTACACCTTC. This codes for CASRFGGGYGYTF.

The chain is built from TRBV2 and TRBJ2-3, with D possibly called TRBD1 or TRBD2 (5 bases each). Germline V lookup: CDR1 SNHLY, CDR2 FYNNEI. This CDR3 has 15 amino acids. Trimming took off 4 bases at V and 0 bases at J, with 11 bases between the two ends. The CDR3 region is CASSGDGASTDTQYF. DNA of the CDR3: TGTGCCAGCAGTGGAGACGGGGCTAGCACAGATACGCAGTATTTT.

This clonotype came up a few times. J is TRBJ2-2 and V is TRBV6-5; D gene ambiguous. Per the germline V gene, CDR1 is MNHEY and CDR2 is SVGAGI. The V gene lost 1 base and the J gene lost 0 bases, with 9 bases spanning the gap. The CDR3 sequence is 16 residues long. This CDR3 reads CASSYFSDANTGELFF. CDR3 DNA sequence: TGTGCCAGCAGTTACTTCTCTGACGCGAACACCGGGGAGCTGTTTTTT.

This chain links TRBV19 with TRBJ2-3; 9 positions agree with TRBD2. The ends lost 3 bases at V and 4 bases at J; junction bases unmatched: 2. The germline V gene encodes CDR1 LNHDA and CDR2 SQIVND (reference sequence). The CDR3 runs to 14 residues. The CDR3 loop is CASSIGGGADTQYF. The DNA of the CDR3 is TGTGCCAGTAGTATCGGCGGGGGGGCAGATACGCAGTATTTT.

In this sample, this clonotype turned up a few times. The rearrangement links TRBV7-3 to TRBJ2-2; unclear D gene. CDR3 size: 15 residues. Between the trimmed V and J ends, which lost 5 bases and 7 bases, there was a span of 17 bases. Per the germline V gene, CDR1 is SGHTA and CDR2 is FQGTGA. CDR3: CASSPGSLDIGELFF. The DNA for the CDR3 is TGTGCCAGCAGCCCCGGCTCGCTAGACATCGGGGAGCTGTTTTTT.

In its sample, this clonotype was seen a few times. The chain links TRBV28 to TRBJ2-5; 9 positions match TRBD2. The V gene's germline CDR1 is MDHEN and CDR2 SYDVKM. The CDR3 runs to 19 residues. The ends lost 3 bases at V and 1 base at J; junction bases unmatched: 15. The CDR3 here is CASSFQTSTERGAQETQYF. In DNA, the CDR3 is TGTGCCAGCAGTTTTCAAACATCTACTGAGCGGGGGGCCCAAGAGACCCAGTACTTC.

This clonotype was observed at least ten times. V usage is TRBV6-1 and J usage is TRBJ1-2, with D hard to call. V lost 3 bases, J lost 4 bases, and 12 bases lay in between. This CDR3 is built from 14 residues. Per germline, CDR1 MNHNS and CDR2 SASEGT. The CDR3 is CASSEFPGGYGYTF. Here the CDR3 DNA reads TGTGCCAGCAGTGAGTTTCCAGGAGGCTATGGCTACACCTTC.

The chain is built from TRBV7-9 and TRBJ1-1, with a possible D match to TRBD1 (6 bases). The CDR3 extends over 15 amino acids. Germline V gene sequence: CDR1 SEHNR, CDR2 FQNEAQ (reference sequence). V lost 5 bases and J lost 3, with 16 bases in between. In DNA form, the CDR3 reads TGTGCCAGCAGCCCGACGGGGGCATTGGACACTGAAGCTTTCTTT. Its protein product is CASSPTGALDTEAFF.

The V gene is TRBV5-5, the J gene TRBJ2-7; weak D call: TRBD2 (5 bases). Germline CDR1 reads SGHKS; CDR2 reads YYEKEE (reference sequence). The CDR3 length is 14 residues. With 0 bases removed from V and 6 bases from J, the gap between germline ends came to 13 bases. The CDR3, as DNA: TGTGCCAGCAGCTTGGGAGTGGGAGATGTCGAGCAGTACGTC. It codes for CASSLGVGDVEQYV.

As for this clonotype: The junction and the germline gene differ at one end; a read error may be behind it. The rearrangement uses TRBV12-3 or TRBV12-4 and TRBJ2-3, with unresolved D. The CDR3 sequence is 14 residues long. CDR3 sequence: CVSSPPADTDTQYF. The CDR3 DNA reads as TGTGTCAGCAGTCCTCCCGCGGATACAGATACGCAGTATTTT.

V is TRBV12-5 and J is TRBJ2-1; no definite D call. Trimming stripped 7 bases from V and 10 bases from J, with 14 bases between. This CDR3 spans 12 amino acids. Germline V gene data show CDR1 as LGHNT and CDR2 as FRNRAP. The CDR3 protein is CASEKVLGEQFF. The CDR3 DNA is TGTGCTAGTGAGAAGGTGCTCGGGGAGCAGTTCTTC.

This clonotype was observed a few times. The V gene is TRBV27, the J gene TRBJ1-2, with 7 nucleotides matching TRBD1. After removal of 5 bases from V and 6 bases from J, the junction contained 6 bases not matched to a gene. Germline V lookup: CDR1 MNHEY, CDR2 SMNVEV (reference sequence). The CDR3 runs 13 residues. The CDR3 sequence: CASSATGANGYTF. In DNA form, the CDR3 reads TGTGCCAGCAGTGCAACAGGGGCTAATGGCTACACCTTC.

The rearrangement uses TRBV6-8 and TRBJ2-4; 7 nucleotides align to TRBD2. The CDR3 has 15 residues. The germline V gene encodes CDR1 MNHGY and CDR2 SAAAGT. J gave up 3 bases and V 4 bases, and 6 bases lay outside the gene matches. CDR3 loop: CASSWTREGKNIQYF. The DNA of the CDR3 is TGTGCCAGCAGTTGGACAAGGGAGGGCAAAAACATTCAGTACTTC.

There are a few counts of this clonotype. The gene calls are TRBV7-9 and TRBJ2-7; D is perhaps TRBD1 (5 bases). The germline V and J ends were trimmed by 5 bases and 3 bases, with 17 bases remaining between them. Looked up from germline, CDR1 is SEHNR and CDR2 is FQNEAQ (reference sequence). The CDR3 contains 15 residues. In nucleotides, the CDR3 is TGTGCCAGCAGCATGACCGACAGAACTCGCTACGAGCAGTACTTC. This encodes CASSMTDRTRYEQYF.

This clonotype was seen more than once but under ten times. The DNA of the CDR3 is TGTGCCAGCAGTTTAGTTAGCGGGGATGTGAATACGCAGTATTTT. This gives the protein CASSLVSGDVNTQYF. This chain connects TRBV27 to TRBJ2-3; the match to TRBD2 covers 8 bases. The CDR3 runs to 15 residues. V was pared by 2 bases and J by 7 bases, with 8 bases of the junction left unmatched. CDR1 MNHEY and CDR2 SMNVEV come from the germline V gene (reference sequence).

In the case of this clonotype: This may be a read error: a much more frequent sequence differs by one nucleotide. The J gene is TRBJ2-5, the V gene TRBV7-6, with D possibly matching TRBD1 (5 bases). The germline gives CDR1 SGHVS, CDR2 FNYEAQ. CDR3 length: 11 amino acids. The CDR3: CTSSLTGTQYF. As DNA, the CDR3 is TGTACCAGCAGCTTAACAGGGACCCAGTACTTC.

This clonotype occurred a few times. This chain uses TRBV28 with TRBJ2-1, with 7 bases matching TRBD1. Germline V gene lookup returns CDR1 MDHEN and CDR2 SYDVKM. The V gene end was trimmed by 5 bases and the J gene end by 5 bases; junction bases not matched to a gene: 9. CDR3 length: 15 amino acids. CDR3 DNA: TGTGCCAGCAGTCTCCCGGACAGGTTCGACAATGAGCAGTTCTTC. Translating it yields CASSLPDRFDNEQFF.

This sequence joins TRBV19 and TRBJ1-1, with D uncertain. Between the trimmed V and J ends, which lost 6 bases and 5 bases, there was a span of 10 bases. This CDR3 contains 12 residues. In germline, CDR1 is LNHDA, CDR2 SQIVND (reference sequence). This chain's CDR3 is CASRLSHTEAFF. Here the CDR3 DNA reads TGTGCCAGTAGGCTAAGTCATACTGAAGCTTTCTTT.

This clonotype was found a few times. This chain joins TRBV6-6 and TRBJ2-2; D unclear. Trimming left V 8 bases short and J 6 bases short, with 22 bases between. The CDR3 is made up of 16 amino acids. The V gene's germline CDR1 is MNHNY and CDR2 SVGAGI (reference sequence). CDR3 in DNA: TGTGCCAGCTTCGGACGGAACCAGGCAAACGCCGGGGAGCTGTTTTTT. Translated: CASFGRNQANAGELFF.

This clonotype was observed a few times. The chain recombines TRBV12-3 or TRBV12-4 with TRBJ2-6; TRBD1 aligns across 7 bases. Trimming took 6 bases from V and 0 from J; bases not matched to a gene: 5. The CDR3 loop spans 16 amino acids. DNA of the CDR3: TGTGCCAGCAGATCGGACAGGAACTCTGGGGCCAACGTCCTGACTTTC. This encodes CASRSDRNSGANVLTF.

Here the CDR3 reads CASSTVGGEKLFF. The CDR3 DNA sequence: TGTGCCAGCTCCACGGTAGGAGGGGAAAAACTGTTTTTT. The chain employs TRBV7-9 and TRBJ1-4; no definite D call. Germline V gene sequence: CDR1 SEHNR, CDR2 FQNEAQ (reference sequence). V was pared by 8 bases and J by 8 bases, with 15 bases between. There are 13 residues in the CDR3.

This clonotype was counted only a few times. J is TRBJ2-1 and V is TRBV7-2; TRBD2 matches at 10 bases. Unmatched junction bases numbered 2, after V lost 1 base and J lost 5 bases. The germline gives CDR1 SGHTA, CDR2 FQGNSA. CDR3 size: 15 residues. CDR3 sequence: CASSLVGTSDNEQFF. The DNA for the CDR3 is TGTGCCAGCAGCTTAGTTGGGACTAGCGACAATGAGCAGTTCTTC. The variable domain in full, completed from reference TRBV7-2 and TRBJ2-1, reads GAGVSQSPSNKVTEKGKDVELRCDPISGHTALYWYRQSLGQGLEFLIYFQGNSAPDKSGLPSDRFSAERTGGSVSTLTIQRTQQEDSAVYLCASSLVGTSDNEQFFGPGTRLTVL.

This clonotype was detected only a few times. The rearrangement uses TRBV2 and TRBJ2-7; no clear D. The CDR3 sequence is 13 residues long. Per germline, CDR1 SNHLY and CDR2 FYNNEI. The germline V and J ends were trimmed by 7 bases and 0 bases, with 10 bases remaining between them. The CDR3 DNA reads TGTGCCAGCACGGCAGCCTCCTCCTACGAGCAGTACGTC. Amino acid sequence: CASTAASSYEQYV.

This clonotype occurred many times. This sequence joins TRBV7-9 and TRBJ2-7; TRBD2 is a possible D gene (6 bases). In germline, CDR1 is SEHNR, CDR2 FQNEAQ (reference sequence). Trimming took 4 bases from V and 5 from J, leaving 12 bases between them. The CDR3 consists of 13 residues. The CDR3, as DNA: TGTGCCAGCAGCTCCCCGCCGGGGGACGAGCAGTACTTC. Its translation: CASSSPPGDEQYF.

The chain couples TRBV19 to TRBJ2-2; possible D gene TRBD1, 6 bases. V was cut by 3 bases and J by 0 bases, with 11 bases left in between. In germline, CDR1 is LNHDA, CDR2 SQIVND (reference sequence). The CDR3 runs to 16 residues. Written as DNA, the CDR3 is TGTGCCAGTAGTATTTATGACAGGACGAACACCGGGGAGCTGTTTTTT. Its protein is CASSIYDRTNTGELFF.

This clonotype has just one count. This chain links TRBV9 with TRBJ1-1, with D possibly being TRBD1 (5 bases). Trimming removed 3 bases at V and 4 bases at J, with 16 bases between. The CDR3 runs to 15 residues. Looked up from germline, CDR1 is SGDLS and CDR2 is YYNGEE. This CDR3 is CASSGGGGSGTEAFF. Here the CDR3 DNA reads TGTGCCAGCAGCGGGGGGGGGGGGTCAGGCACTGAAGCTTTCTTT.

Many counts were recorded for this clonotype. For the CDR3, the DNA is TGTGCCAGCAGCCACAATGGACAGGGTTACAATGAGCAGTTCTTC. Its translation is CASSHNGQGYNEQFF. The chain couples TRBV7-2 to TRBJ2-1, with 8 bases fitting TRBD1. The CDR3 is 15 amino acids. V was pared by 5 bases and J by 4 bases, with 7 bases of the junction left unmatched. Germline V gene data show CDR1 as SGHTA and CDR2 as FQGNSA.

The chain is built from TRBV27 and TRBJ2-1, with TRBD2 identical over 9 bases. CDR1 and CDR2 from the germline V gene are MNHEY and SMNVEV (reference sequence). V shed 0 bases, J shed 7 bases, and the junction held 13 bases outside the gene matches. The CDR3 spans 18 residues. CDR3 in DNA: TGTGCCAGCAGTTTATCGGGGGGTGGGACTAGCTTAGGTAATGAGCAGTTCTTC. This sequence encodes CASSLSGGGTSLGNEQFF.

This chain connects TRBV28 to TRBJ1-2; D might be TRBD1 (5 bases). Germline values: CDR1 MDHEN, CDR2 SYDVKM. V was pared by 0 bases and J by 0 bases, with 14 bases between. The CDR3 is 17 residues long. CDR3 protein: CASSLWVYRPSNYGYTF. The CDR3 region has the DNA TGTGCCAGCAGTTTATGGGTCTACAGGCCTTCTAACTATGGCTACACCTTC.

V gene TRBV6-2 or TRBV6-3 combines with J gene TRBJ1-1; 8 bases map to TRBD1. V was pared by 6 bases and J by 0 bases, with 24 bases of the junction left unmatched. The CDR3 has 21 amino acids. CDR1 and CDR2 from the germline V gene are MNHEY and SVGEGT. CDR3 nucleotides: TGTGCCAGCAGGAAGGCGGCCTTCCTAATTCGACAGGGGATAATGAACACTGAAGCTTTCTTT. It specifies CASRKAAFLIRQGIMNTEAFF.